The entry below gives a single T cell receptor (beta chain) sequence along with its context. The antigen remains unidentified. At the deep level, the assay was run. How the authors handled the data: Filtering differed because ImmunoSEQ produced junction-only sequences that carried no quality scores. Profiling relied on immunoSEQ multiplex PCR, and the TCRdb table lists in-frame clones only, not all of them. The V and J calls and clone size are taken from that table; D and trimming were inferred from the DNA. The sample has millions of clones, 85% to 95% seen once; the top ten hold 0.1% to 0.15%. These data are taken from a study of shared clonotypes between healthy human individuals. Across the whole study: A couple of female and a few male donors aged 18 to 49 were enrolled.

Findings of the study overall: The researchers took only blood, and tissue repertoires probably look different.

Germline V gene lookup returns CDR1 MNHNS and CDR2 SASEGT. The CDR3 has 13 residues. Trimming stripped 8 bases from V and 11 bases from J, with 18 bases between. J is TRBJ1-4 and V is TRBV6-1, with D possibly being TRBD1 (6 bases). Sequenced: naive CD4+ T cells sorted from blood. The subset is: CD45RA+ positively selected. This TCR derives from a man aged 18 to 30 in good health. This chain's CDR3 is CASGSTSGVKLFF. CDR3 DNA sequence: TGTGCCAGCGGATCAACCTCAGGGGTGAAACTGTTTTTT.